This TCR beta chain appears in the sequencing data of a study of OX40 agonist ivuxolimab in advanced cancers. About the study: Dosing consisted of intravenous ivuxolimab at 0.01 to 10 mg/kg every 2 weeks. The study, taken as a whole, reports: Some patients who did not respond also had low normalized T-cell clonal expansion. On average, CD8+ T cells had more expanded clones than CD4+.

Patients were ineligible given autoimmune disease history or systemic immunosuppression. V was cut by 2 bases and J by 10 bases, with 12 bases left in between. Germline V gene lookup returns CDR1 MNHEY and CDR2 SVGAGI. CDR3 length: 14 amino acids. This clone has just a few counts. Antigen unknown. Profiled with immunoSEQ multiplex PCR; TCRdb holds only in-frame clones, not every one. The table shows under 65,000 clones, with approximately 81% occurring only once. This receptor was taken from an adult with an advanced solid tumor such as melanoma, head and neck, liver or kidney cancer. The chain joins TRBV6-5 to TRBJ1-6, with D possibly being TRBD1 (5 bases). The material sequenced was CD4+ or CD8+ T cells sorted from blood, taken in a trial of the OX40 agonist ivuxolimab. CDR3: CASSYGGSGSPLHF. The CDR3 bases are TGTGCCAGCAGTTACGGGGGGTCTGGGTCACCCCTCCACTTT.